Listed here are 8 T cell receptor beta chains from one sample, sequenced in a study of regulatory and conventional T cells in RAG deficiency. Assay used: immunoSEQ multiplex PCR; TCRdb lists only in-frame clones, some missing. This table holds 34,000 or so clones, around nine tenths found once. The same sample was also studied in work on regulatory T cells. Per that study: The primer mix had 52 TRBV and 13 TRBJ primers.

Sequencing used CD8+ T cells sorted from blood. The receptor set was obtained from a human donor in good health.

The CDR3 loop reads CASSPRWGDEKLFF. CDR3 nucleotides: TGTGCCAGCAGCCCCAGGTGGGGAGATGAAAAACTGTTTTTT. The V gene is TRBV5-4, the J gene TRBJ1-4, with D unresolved. Trimming cost V 4 bases and J 6 bases, with 13 bases left between them. CDR3 length: 14 amino acids. Per the germline V gene, CDR1 is SGHNT and CDR2 is YYREEE (reference sequence).

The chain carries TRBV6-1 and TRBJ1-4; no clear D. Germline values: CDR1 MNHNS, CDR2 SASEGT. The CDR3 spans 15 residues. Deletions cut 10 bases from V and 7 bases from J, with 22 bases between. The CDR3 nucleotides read TGTGCCATCAAAAGAGCCCGGGTCGGCATTGAAAAACTGTTTTTT. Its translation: CAIKRARVGIEKLFF.

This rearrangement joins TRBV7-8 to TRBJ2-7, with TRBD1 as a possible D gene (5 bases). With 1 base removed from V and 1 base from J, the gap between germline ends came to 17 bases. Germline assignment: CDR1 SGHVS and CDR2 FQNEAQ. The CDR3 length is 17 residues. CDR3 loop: CASSLGKSLDTSYEQYF. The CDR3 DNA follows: TGTGCCAGCAGCTTAGGAAAGTCGTTGGACACTTCCTACGAGCAGTACTTC.

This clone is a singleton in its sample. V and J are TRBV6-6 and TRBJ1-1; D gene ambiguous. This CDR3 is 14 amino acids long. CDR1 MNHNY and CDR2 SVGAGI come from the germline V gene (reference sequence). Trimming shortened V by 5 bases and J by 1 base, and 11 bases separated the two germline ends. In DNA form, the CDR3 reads TGTGCCAGCAGTGAGAGGGCGGGGAACACTGAAGCTTTCTTT. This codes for CASSERAGNTEAFF.

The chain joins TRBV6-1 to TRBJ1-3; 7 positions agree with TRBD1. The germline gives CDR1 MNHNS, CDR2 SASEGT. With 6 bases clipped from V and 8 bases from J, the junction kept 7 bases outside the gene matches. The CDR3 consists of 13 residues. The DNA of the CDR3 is TGTGCCAGCAGCAGACAGGGTTTGGACACCATATATTTT. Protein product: CASSRQGLDTIYF.

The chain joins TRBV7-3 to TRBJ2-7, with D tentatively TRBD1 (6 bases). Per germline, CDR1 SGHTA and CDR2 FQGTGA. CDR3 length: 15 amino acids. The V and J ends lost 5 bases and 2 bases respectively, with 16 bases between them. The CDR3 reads CASSLAQGGPYEQYF. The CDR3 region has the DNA TGTGCCAGCAGCCTTGCACAGGGTGGGCCCTACGAGCAGTACTTC.

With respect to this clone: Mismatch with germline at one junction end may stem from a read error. The CDR3 spells CASSHGGPLQLF. In nucleotides, the CDR3 is TGTGCCAGCAGCCACGGGGGGCCCCTTCAGCTCTTC. The V call is TRBV14, the J call TRBJ2-1; TRBD2 might be the D (7 bases). The V gene's germline CDR1 is SGHDN and CDR2 FVKESK. This CDR3 contains 12 residues. The full variable domain, its missing parts supplied by reference TRBV14 and TRBJ2-1, is EAGVTQFPSHSVIEKGQTVTLRCDPISGHDNLYWYRRVMGKEIKFLLHFVKESKQDESGMPNNRFLAERTGGTYSTLKVQPAELEDSGVYFCASSHGGPLQLFGPGTRLTVL.

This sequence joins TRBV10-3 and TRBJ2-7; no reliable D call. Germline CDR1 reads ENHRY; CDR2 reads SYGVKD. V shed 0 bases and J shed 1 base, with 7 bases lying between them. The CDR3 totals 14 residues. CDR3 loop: CAISESSVSYEQYF. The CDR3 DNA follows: TGTGCCATCAGTGAGTCGTCAGTTTCCTACGAGCAGTACTTC.